These 10 T cell receptor beta chains came from one sample sequenced in a study of TIL therapy for anti-PD-1-resistant metastatic lung cancer. Time point: pre-treatment sample, taken before nivolumab and TIL therapy. The tumor samples were excised metastases, mostly pleural nodules or supraclavicular lymph nodes. The immunoSEQ assay was v3. TCRdb's copy holds only in-frame clones and misses some; the assay was immunoSEQ multiplex PCR. This sample has about 100,000 clones, with around three fifths found just once. Sequenced here: tumor tissue, sampled at baseline. The source is a person aged 25 to 80 with non-small cell lung cancer.

In its sample, this clone was seen many times. V is TRBV4-3 and J is TRBJ2-2, with TRBD2 matching over 9 bases. Germline CDR1 LGHNA, CDR2 YSLEER. The J segment lost 4 bases and the V segment lost 4 bases, leaving 13 bases of the junction unmatched. The CDR3 totals 18 residues. This CDR3 is CASSPEAGGTYGTGELFF. In DNA form, the CDR3 reads TGCGCCAGCAGCCCGGAAGCGGGGGGTACCTATGGCACCGGGGAGCTGTTTTTT.

The V gene is TRBV3-1 (or the pseudogene TRBV3-2), the J gene TRBJ1-2; possible D gene TRBD1, 5 bases. The V end lost 0 bases, the J end lost 8 bases, and 19 bases lay between the germline ends. Germline V gene lookup returns CDR1 LGHDT and CDR2 YNNKEL (reference sequence). CDR3 length: 16 residues. DNA for the CDR3: TGTGCCAGCAGCCAAGATCTCTGGGGAGGGGAATCCGGCTACACCTTC. Protein sequence: CASSQDLWGGESGYTF.

The chain has TRBV18 and TRBJ2-1; TRBD1 agrees at 9 bases. Germline V lookup: CDR1 KGHSH, CDR2 LQKENI. Trimming cost V 4 bases and J 5 bases; bases outside gene matches: 6. The CDR3 covers 15 residues. DNA of the CDR3: TGTGCCAGCTCACGGAGGACAGGGGCTGACAATGAGCAGTTCTTC. Encoded protein: CASSRRTGADNEQFF.

The chain has TRBV9 and TRBJ2-6; D gene uncertain. Germline V lookup: CDR1 SGDLS, CDR2 YYNGEE. V was clipped by 6 bases and J by 4 bases, with 17 bases between them. CDR3 length: 16 amino acids. The CDR3 DNA reads TGTGCCAGCACGCCAAGTGGTACGACGGGGGCCAACGTCCTGACTTTC. It codes for CASTPSGTTGANVLTF. The variable domain in full, with the rest retrieved from reference TRBV9 and TRBJ2-6, is DSGVTQTPKHLITATGQRVTLRCSPRSGDLSVYWYQQSLDQGLQFLIQYYNGEERAKGNILERFSAQQFPDLHSELNLSSLELGDSALYFCASTPSGTTGANVLTFGAGSRLTVL.

This clone has only a few counts. The V and J genes are TRBV5-1 and TRBJ2-2; the match to TRBD2 covers 7 bases. With 0 bases clipped from V and 4 bases from J, the junction kept 9 bases outside the gene matches. Germline-derived CDR1 and CDR2 are SGHRS and YFSETQ. The CDR3 loop spans 17 amino acids. In nucleotides, the CDR3 is TGCGCCAGCAGCTTGGCCCCGGGTTCGGGGGGCACCGGGGAGCTGTTTTTT. Translating it yields CASSLAPGSGGTGELFF.

This clone was found once. The chain has TRBV7-9 and TRBJ2-1, with 14 bases aligning to TRBD2. V shed 5 bases, J shed 12 bases, and the junction held 12 bases outside the gene matches. This CDR3 has 16 amino acids. Germline CDR1 is SEHNR and CDR2 is FQNEAQ (reference sequence). CDR3 in DNA: TGTGCCAGCAGCCCAGAGGGACTAGCGGGGGCCGGGGGGCAGTTCTTC. Its translation: CASSPEGLAGAGGQFF.

The chain has TRBV18 and TRBJ1-2; TRBD1 matches 8 bases. V dropped 0 bases and J dropped 4; count of bases not matched to a gene: 7. The length of the CDR3 is 16 residues. Germline CDR1 KGHSH, CDR2 LQKENI. CDR3 in amino acids: CASSPPGQEGLYGYTF. DNA of the CDR3: TGTGCCAGCTCACCACCGGGACAGGAGGGACTCTATGGCTACACCTTC.

The CDR3 loop reads CASSESGGSKDGYTF. The CDR3 DNA reads TGTGCCAGCAGTGAATCAGGGGGATCTAAAGATGGCTACACCTTC. The V call is TRBV2, the J call TRBJ1-2, with 7 positions matching TRBD1. The CDR3 is 15 amino acids. Unmatched junction bases numbered 9, after V lost 2 bases and J lost 6 bases. The germline V gene has CDR1 SNHLY and CDR2 FYNNEI.

This clone occurred a few times. The J gene is TRBJ2-7, the V gene TRBV5-1, with D perhaps matching TRBD1 (5 bases). CDR1 and CDR2 from the germline V gene are SGHRS and YFSETQ. This CDR3 comprises 13 residues. Between the trimmed V and J ends, which lost 2 bases and 6 bases, there was a span of 12 bases. CDR3 protein: CASSLNQGLEQYF. CDR3 nucleotides: TGCGCCAGCAGCTTAAACCAGGGCCTCGAGCAGTACTTC. The full variable domain, in which reference TRBV5-1 and TRBJ2-7 provide the parts outside the CDR3, is KAGVTQTPRYLIKTRGQQVTLSCSPISGHRSVSWYQQTPGQGLQFLFEYFSETQRNKGNFPGRFSGRQFSNSRSEMNVSTLELGDSALYLCASSLNQGLEQYFGPGTRLTVT.

CDR3 bases: TGTGCCAGCAGCTATCAACCGGTAGGGTACAATGAGCAGTTCTTC. Protein: CASSYQPVGYNEQFF. The rearrangement uses TRBV7-3 and TRBJ2-1, with D hard to call. Trimming removed 4 bases at V and 4 bases at J, with 14 bases between. Germline V gives CDR1 SGHTA, CDR2 FQGTGA. The CDR3 loop spans 15 amino acids.